This record concerns one T cell receptor (beta chain) sequence. Antigen: not known. This specimen belongs to a study of T cell responses to AZD1222 COVID-19 vaccine. General study findings and limits: Dominant at 160-218 and 743-854, vaccine-associated CD4 TCRs also spanned spike. Donors were chiefly white British, with a greater number of females, and clonal diversity was perhaps underestimated. Spike-specific TCRs gained breadth and depth after people received two AZD1222 doses.

The study pooled second doses at about 4 or about 12 weeks. Assay: immunoSEQ multiplex PCR; the TCRdb copy retains only in-frame clones and omits some. Among 100,000 to 150,000 clones listed, 80% to 95% were seen once. CDR3 length: 12 amino acids. Trimming took off 3 bases at V and 5 bases at J, with 7 bases between the two ends. This receptor was identified in an adult who received the AZD1222 COVID-19 vaccine. This sequence joins TRBV12-3 or TRBV12-4 and TRBJ1-2; D remains unclear. The sequencing used peripheral blood, collected 28 days after the second AZD1222 dose. The CDR3 spells CASSFGKYGYTF. CDR3 nucleotides: TGTGCCAGCAGTTTTGGGAAATATGGCTACACCTTC.